The sequence of this T cell receptor (beta chain) was determined in a study of blood T cell repertoires in COVID-19. Study at large: PBMCs, B-cell-depleted T cells, or T cells provided the cDNA or gDNA that made up the material.

Measured with immunoSEQ multiplex PCR; TCRdb has only the in-frame clones, and not every one. The sample consists of fewer than 700,000 clones, 85% to 90% of them appearing once. The CDR3 runs to 14 residues. Trimming removed 2 bases from V and 2 bases from J, with 8 bases in between. The germline gives CDR1 MGHDK, CDR2 SYGVNS. The sequence was obtained from a woman aged 45-60 years with COVID-19, enrolled during active disease. Sequencing was carried out using peripheral blood. The rearrangement uses TRBV25-1 and TRBJ2-3; maybe TRBD1 (6 bases). The CDR3 region is CASSETGPTDTQYF. The CDR3 DNA follows: TGTGCCAGCAGTGAAACAGGGCCCACAGATACGCAGTATTTT.